This TCR beta chain was captured in a study of cytomegalovirus exposure and HLA in healthy donors listed by TCRdb under 2017. Background for the entire study: According to an earlier analysis of 550 to 700 of the donors, about 179 million T cells yielded roughly 110 million unique TCR beta sequences and roughly 280 Gb of sequence data. An early release that covered about 600 HLA-typed donors contained approximately 300 gigabases of sequencing data and tens of millions of unique TCR sequences. Among the roughly 400 genotyped donors, around 81% belonged to the genetic ancestry cluster associated with self-reported Caucasian donors. The aim of the study was to test whether cataloging public T cell receptors could identify signatures of past pathogen exposure. The study profiled the T cell repertoires of hundreds of subjects by immunosequencing and related them to cytomegalovirus serostatus. A separate validation cohort of roughly 130 different subjects was used in addition to the approximately 610-subject first cohort. To predict cytomegalovirus infection status, the study combined high-throughput TCR immunosequencing, statistical association of individual TCRs with disease status, and machine learning. In a later analysis, previously published TCR beta repertoires from fewer than 750 donors were re-analyzed and high-resolution HLA genotyping was added so that TCR occurrence patterns could be studied. Rather than drawing on any new phenotypic data, the later analysis identified candidate immune exposures from TCR beta sequences and the way those sequences occurred across donors. An earlier analysis of some 600 of the donors applied high-throughput TCR beta sequencing to assess whether each TCR beta V gene segment acted as functional or pseudogenic. Donor age, sex, ethnicity and CMV serostatus were compiled together with the repertoire data. Genome-wide SNP genotypes for about three fifths of the roughly 670 donors were used in a later genetic analysis, which treated that subset as a discovery cohort. All discovery cohort repertoires had been generated on a single sequencing platform. HLA typing included class I and class II loci at four-digit resolution. Typing coverage varied by locus: about 620-630 donors for A, B, C, DRB1 and DQB1; under 550 for DQA1; about 600 for DPA1; approximately 450 for DPB1. Because of strong linkage in the cohort, roughly five DR-DQ haplotypes were treated as single units for association and clustering. Among a few hundred genotyped donors of the cohort, an average of approximately 240,000 unique TCR beta nucleotide sequences were sequenced per donor, roughly 20% of them non-productive.

Broader findings and caveats from the paper: In a later analysis, more than 15,000 TCR beta sequences were associated with specific HLA alleles at a false discovery rate of 0.05. A cluster of highly shared sequence variants was judged likely to be a technical artifact of the sequencing pipeline. Compared with the roughly 700-donor mean, donors in an Asian-associated ancestry cluster had fewer N-insertions in productive TCRs, according to a later genetic analysis. Across donors, most TCR sequences were observed very rarely, whereas some public TCRs were present in many individuals. Because the 87-base-pair reads could not distinguish some IMGT-functional V segments, including TRBV6-2 and TRBV6-3, those segments were excluded. A later genetic analysis associated a missense DCLRE1C variant with V-gene and J-gene trimming of TCR beta chains, and an independent cohort replicated the association. A few of the identified cytomegalovirus-associated TCR beta chains were confirmed in vitro to be specific for cytomegalovirus antigens. A further reported finding was that TCR beta sequences accurately predicted the HLA-A and HLA-B alleles for most subjects in the first cohort. In both the original and validation cohorts, the classifier was reported to diagnose cytomegalovirus status with high specificity and sensitivity. According to a later analysis, parvovirus B19, influenza, CMV and Epstein-Barr virus appeared linked to several top co-occurrence clusters. When HLA alleles, especially DR and DQ, strongly co-occurred, TCR associations were difficult to assign to individual alleles. The authors suggested that the approach could potentially be extended to other disease states and immunological phenotypes. Most CMV-associated TCR beta chains appeared to be HLA-restricted in a later analysis, and the HLA associations seemed to be driven largely by CMV exposure. Presence/absence analyses assumed roughly uniform sequencing depth across donors, an assumption that may not hold. According to a later analysis, TCR association rates differed among HLA loci, with DRB1 alleles showing the most associated TCRs and HLA-C alleles showing the fewest. The only immune exposure information available for the cohort was CMV serostatus. In an earlier analysis of around 600 of the donors, most TCR beta V segments were observed in productive rearrangements about 87% or about 30% of the time, broadly matching IMGT annotations. The study gave a list of some 150 TCR beta chains associated with cytomegalovirus. Correlated functional status among segregating V segments might reflect linkage disequilibrium, but an unknown experimental factor could not be ruled out. The cohort was sequenced for TCR beta chains only, and without alpha or paired-chain data the features that could be detected were limited. Compared with equally common non-associated chains, HLA-associated TCR beta chains in a later analysis were more clonally expanded and had lower generation probabilities. Because some donors lacked HLA typing at each locus, the association tests relied only on the typed subset. Seventeen rarely observed V segments, including chromosome 9 orphons, were excluded from the earlier analysis of about 500 of the donors because counts were too low.

The library was made by the immunoSEQ multiplex PCR assay. For the multiplex PCR, a mixture combining 60 forward primers for TCR Vbeta segments and 13 reverse primers for TCR Jbeta segments was used. The CDR3 region of rearranged TCR beta genes was amplified from genomic DNA by a multiplex PCR assay. The Illumina HiSeq System was used to sequence the amplified TCR beta libraries as 87-base-pair reads. The original methods were these. A later analysis tallied some 79 million unique TCR beta chains across the 666 repertoires, and approximately 12 million of those chains were shared by two or more donors. Raw reads were error-corrected and collapsed into unique sequences by a nearest-neighbor algorithm in which closely related sequences were merged to remove PCR and sequencing errors. Alignment of CDR3 sequences to IMGT reference sequences was used to assign V, D and J gene segments. Each retained sequence needed at least a six-nucleotide match to both a V gene segment and a J gene segment. A rearrangement was called productive if the CDR3 had no stop codons and remained in frame with V and J, and every other rearrangement was called non-productive. Following IMGT convention, CDR3 was defined as the stretch from the second conserved V-encoded cysteine up to the conserved J-encoded phenylalanine. In an earlier analysis of approximately 590 of the donors, sequences lacking an unambiguous match to a single V gene segment were excluded. In an earlier analysis of 587 of the donors, V segments were called functional above 56.7% productive rearrangements and were called segregating when the between-donor standard deviation exceeded 5%. A statistical classification framework was built for diagnosing cytomegalovirus status from the catalog of TCR beta chain sequences. In a later analysis, V and J genes were assigned by comparing TCR nucleotide sequences against IMGT/GENE-DB human TR gene sequences. The TCRdist pipeline was used in a later analysis to assign CDR3 sequences and most-parsimonious VDJ recombination scenarios. In a later analysis, each TCR beta chain was defined by its CDR3 amino acid sequence together with its V-gene family, and reads without a unique V-gene family were excluded. To address suspected cross-contamination and a sequencing artifact, a later analysis removed over 500 highly shared, low-generation-probability nucleotide sequences. A later analysis calculated a clonal expansion index for each public chain from normalized within-repertoire ranks of inferred template counts. In a later analysis, generation probabilities were computed with a VDJ recombination model fitted to out-of-frame rearrangements, and the resulting probabilities were checked against IGoR. In a later analysis, TCR-TCR, TCR-HLA and TCR-CMV co-occurrence was scored with hypergeometric tests, and a repertoire-size bias correction was applied to TCR pairs. False discovery rates were estimated in a later analysis by permuting HLA or CMV assignments 20 times. A later analysis grouped co-occurring TCRs with DBSCAN, adding TCRdist sequence similarity when clustering within HLA-allele-positive subsets. Repertoires with fewer than 30,000 or more than 120,000 public chains were left out of co-occurrence clustering, as were four to six repertoires with anomalous nucleotide sharing. TCRdb obtained this table from immuneACCESS and retained in-frame rearrangements with V and J assigned. These tables miss some clones; where compared with another copy, unresolved V genes account for less than half of the shortfall, and the remainder is unexplained. V and J calls and clone size are given by that table; D and trimming were obtained from the DNA. The sample table holds fewer than 250,000 clones, of which around 79% were seen once. The ten largest clones capture roughly 1.4% of the sample.

A word on this clone: What this receptor recognizes is not known. Base qualities are not provided; no much larger clone lies one nucleotide away.

The CDR1 and CDR2 encoded by the germline V gene are SGHRS and YFSETQ. From the cysteine up to the phenylalanine, the CDR3 has a length of 12 residues. The CDR3 DNA has 36 bases and is translated from base 1. V is clipped by 0 bases and J by 4 bases, and the sequence between their germline boundaries is 4 bases long. The cohort consisted of 600 or so healthy bone marrow donors. At the time of sampling, every cohort member was nominally healthy, though immune exposures that went unrecorded were likely present. The donor tested CMV seronegative and was one of the 352 seronegative cohort members. Each donor provided a peripheral blood sample, and peripheral blood mononuclear cells were used for TCR beta sequencing. Genomic DNA extraction from the blood cell samples was performed with the Qiagen DNeasy Blood Extraction Kit.

The TCR originated in a woman aged 45-65 years in good health and CMV-seronegative. The chain uses TRBV5-1 and TRBJ1-1; the D gene is not confidently resolved. Material: PBMCs. CDR3 sequence: CASSLVSTEAFF. The nucleotides are TGCGCCAGCAGCTTGGTCTCCACTGAAGCTTTCTTT.